This section outlines one TCR beta chain sequence together with its context. What it binds is unknown. Trimming at V came to 7 bases and at J to 7 bases, leaving 9 bases not matched to a gene. Germline CDR1 SQVTM, CDR2 ANQGSEA. CDR3 size: 13 residues. This record belongs to a study of cytomegalovirus exposure and HLA in healthy donors. Study-wide results and limits: As a later analysis revealed, most CMV-associated TCR beta chains appeared HLA-restricted. TCR beta chain V- and J-gene trimming was linked, in a later analysis, to a missense variant in DCLRE1C. Associated with cytomegalovirus, according to the listing, were 170 or so TCR beta chains.

The PCR contained 60 Vbeta and 13 Jbeta primers. The protocol was immunoSEQ multiplex PCR, while the TCRdb copy is restricted to in-frame clones and leaves out a portion. The sample gives 200,000 to 300,000 clones, 84% of which show up once; about 2% is in the top ten. The clonotype comes from a woman in her 40s in good health and CMV-seropositive. What was sequenced was PBMCs. This chain links TRBV29-1 with TRBJ1-4, with 7 bases fitting TRBD1. The CDR3, as DNA: TGCAGCGCCTCCGGGGACAGTGTTGAAAAACTGTTTTTT. It translates to CSASGDSVEKLFF.